These 15 T cell receptor beta chains originate from one sample sequenced in a study of blood T cell repertoires in COVID-19. TCRdb keeps only in-frame clones here, not all; method: immunoSEQ multiplex PCR. This sample yields roughly 350,000 clones, of which more than 75% are seen a single time; 2.5% to 4% belongs to the top ten. Sequenced material: peripheral blood. The receptors come from a woman under 30 who had recovered from COVID-19.

The chain has TRBV27 and TRBJ1-5; D is unresolved. Trimming removed 4 bases at V and 5 bases at J, with 6 bases between. CDR3 length: 12 residues. CDR1 and CDR2 from the germline V gene are MNHEY and SMNVEV (reference sequence). In DNA, the CDR3 is TGTGCCAGCAGTTCCCTTTATCAGCCCCAGCATTTT. Encoded protein: CASSSLYQPQHF.

This chain joins TRBV14 and TRBJ2-3, with D uncertain. CDR3 length equals 15 residues. V lost 6 bases and J 0 bases, leaving 13 bases between the germline ends. Looked up from germline, CDR1 is SGHDN and CDR2 is FVKESK. Written as DNA, the CDR3 is TGTGCCAGCAGGTACGGGTTTTTGAGCACAGATACGCAGTATTTT. Translated: CASRYGFLSTDTQYF.

The chain is built from TRBV6-1 and TRBJ2-7; perhaps TRBD1 as D (6 bases). Trimming pared 3 bases from V and 6 bases from J, leaving 12 bases between. Germline CDR1 is MNHNS and CDR2 is SASEGT. The CDR3 has 13 residues. This CDR3 is CASSDTGLGEQYV. The CDR3 DNA reads as TGTGCCAGCAGTGACACAGGGCTCGGCGAGCAGTACGTC.

This chain joins TRBV11-3 and TRBJ1-2; TRBD1 is a possible D gene (5 bases). Germline CDR1 reads SGHNT; CDR2 reads YENEEA. V was shortened by 4 bases and J by 4 bases, with 10 bases between the two germline ends. There are 13 residues in the CDR3. The CDR3 loop reads CASSWGGGYGYTF. Written as DNA, the CDR3 is TGTGCCAGCAGCTGGGGGGGTGGCTATGGCTACACCTTC.

The CDR3 here is CASSLASGRVSDTQYF. In DNA form, the CDR3 reads TGTGCCAGCAGCTTAGCTAGCGGGAGGGTTTCAGATACGCAGTATTTT. The V and J genes are TRBV7-2 and TRBJ2-3; 11 positions agree with TRBD2. Germline loops: CDR1 SGHTA, CDR2 FQGNSA. CDR3 length: 16 residues. With 0 bases clipped from V and 4 bases from J, the junction kept 3 bases outside the gene matches.

The V call is TRBV13, the J call TRBJ1-1; D unclear. With 5 bases removed from V and 1 base from J, the gap between germline ends came to 11 bases. CDR3 length: 14 amino acids. The germline CDR1 and CDR2 sequences are PRHDT and FYEKMQ (reference sequence). Here the CDR3 DNA reads TGTGCCAGCAGCAACGTGGGAGGGAACACTGAAGCTTTCTTT. This gives the protein CASSNVGGNTEAFF.

This chain connects TRBV14 to TRBJ2-5; TRBD2 matches 9 bases. Germline values: CDR1 SGHDN, CDR2 FVKESK. With 0 bases clipped from V and 5 bases from J, the junction kept 10 bases outside the gene matches. There are 17 residues in the CDR3. CDR3 sequence reads: CASSQEIRASGMETQYF. The CDR3 DNA sequence: TGTGCCAGCAGCCAAGAAATCAGGGCTAGCGGGATGGAGACCCAGTACTTC. Complete variable domain (other parts from reference TRBV14 and TRBJ2-5): EAGVTQFPSHSVIEKGQTVTLRCDPISGHDNLYWYRRVMGKEIKFLLHFVKESKQDESGMPNNRFLAERTGGTYSTLKVQPAELEDSGVYFCASSQEIRASGMETQYFGPGTRLLVL.

The chain uses TRBV7-2 and TRBJ1-2; the D gene is possibly TRBD1 (5 bases). The CDR3 contains 16 residues. Germline V gene sequence: CDR1 SGHTA, CDR2 FQGNSA. Trimming stripped 1 base from V and 8 bases from J, with 20 bases between. The CDR3: CASSLVKAGSGRGYTF. CDR3 DNA sequence: TGTGCCAGCAGCTTAGTAAAGGCAGGGTCGGGTAGGGGCTACACCTTC.

This clone was seen only a few times. V gene TRBV19 combines with J gene TRBJ1-5; tentatively, D is TRBD1 (6 bases). Trimming pared 4 bases from V and 5 bases from J, leaving 12 bases between. Germline loops: CDR1 LNHDA, CDR2 SQIVND (reference sequence). The CDR3 runs 14 residues. In nucleotides, the CDR3 is TGTGCCAGTAGTAGCAAACAGGGTTATCAGCCCCAGCATTTT. Its protein is CASSSKQGYQPQHF. The variable domain in full, with the rest retrieved from reference TRBV19 and TRBJ1-5, is DGGITQSPKYLFRKEGQNVTLSCEQNLNHDAMYWYRQDPGQGLRLIYYSQIVNDFQKGDIAEGYSVSREKKESFPLTVTSAQKNPTAFYLCASSSKQGYQPQHFGDGTRLSIL.

This CDR3 reads CASSPQGTFAEAFF. For the CDR3, the DNA is TGTGCCAGCAGCCCCCAGGGGACGTTCGCTGAAGCTTTCTTT. The rearrangement links TRBV7-8 to TRBJ1-1; D possibly corresponds to TRBD1 (6 bases). Germline CDR1 reads SGHVS; CDR2 reads FQNEAQ. The length of the CDR3 is 14 residues. The V end lost 5 bases, the J end lost 6 bases, and 16 bases lay between the germline ends.

The rearrangement joins TRBV7-2 to TRBJ2-5, with 9 positions matching TRBD2. This CDR3 is 14 amino acids long. V trimming: 6 bases; J trimming: 4 bases; junction bases outside the gene matches: 6. The germline V gene encodes CDR1 SGHTA and CDR2 FQGNSA. The CDR3 loop is CASRYSGRGETQYF. In nucleotides, the CDR3 is TGTGCCAGCAGATATAGCGGGAGAGGAGAGACCCAGTACTTC.

The chain links TRBV7-2 to TRBJ2-3; maybe TRBD1 (5 bases). The CDR3 is 11 amino acids. V was cut by 7 bases and J by 6 bases, with 8 bases left in between. Germline CDR1 SGHTA, CDR2 FQGNSA. The CDR3 loop reads CASTRADTQYF. The CDR3 DNA reads as TGTGCCAGCACCAGGGCGGATACGCAGTATTTT.

The chain employs TRBV3-1 (or the pseudogene TRBV3-2) and TRBJ2-7; 8 positions agree with TRBD1. The CDR3 runs 15 residues. Trimming removed 2 bases from V and 5 bases from J; junction bases left unmatched: 8. The germline gives CDR1 LGHDT, CDR2 YNNKEL (reference sequence). In DNA, the CDR3 is TGTGCCAGCAGCCAATTTTCCAGGGGGCGCCACGAGCAGTACGTC. Residues: CASSQFSRGRHEQYV.

The rearrangement joins TRBV5-4 to TRBJ1-1; D perhaps matches TRBD1 (5 bases). This CDR3 has 14 amino acids. Germline values: CDR1 SGHNT, CDR2 YYREEE (reference sequence). V was trimmed by 2 bases and J by 7 bases, leaving 15 bases between them. The chain's CDR3 is CASSLLRGFGEAFF. For the CDR3, the DNA is TGTGCCAGCAGCTTATTAAGGGGTTTCGGTGAAGCTTTCTTT.

V gene TRBV4-3 combines with J gene TRBJ2-2; 16 bases agree with TRBD2. This CDR3 contains 18 residues. Germline CDR1 reads LGHNA; CDR2 reads YSLEER. The trim removed 3 bases at V and 7 bases at J, leaving 8 bases unmatched. The CDR3 DNA reads as TGCGCCAGCAGCCAGGGGACTAGCGGGAGGGCCTTCGGCGGGGAGCTGTTTTTT. The encoded protein is CASSQGTSGRAFGGELFF.